The 21 T cell receptor beta chains below all came from one sample that was sequenced in a study of cytomegalovirus exposure and HLA in healthy donors. PCR amplification relied on 60 Vbeta primers (plus 13 Jbeta primers). Only in-frame clones appear in the TCRdb table, and some are missing; sequencing was by immunoSEQ multiplex PCR. The table has about 100,000 clones, 81% seen once. The sequencing sample was made of PBMCs. Receptor source: a man aged 40-50 years in good health and CMV-seropositive.

The chain is built from TRBV5-5 and TRBJ1-5; the D is unclear. Germline loops: CDR1 SGHKS, CDR2 YYEKEE (reference sequence). The CDR3 runs 13 residues. Trimming cost V 0 bases and J 5 bases, with 6 bases left between them. The CDR3 region has the DNA TGTGCCAGCAGCTTGGACCGCGATCAGCCCCAGCATTTT. This encodes CASSLDRDQPQHF.

The V call is TRBV7-9, the J call TRBJ1-1, with D tentatively TRBD1 (5 bases). V was trimmed by 1 base and J by 3 bases, leaving 12 bases between them. There are 15 residues in the CDR3. The germline V gene encodes CDR1 SEHNR and CDR2 FQNEAQ (reference sequence). The CDR3 sequence: CASSLEIKTDTEAFF. In nucleotides, the CDR3 is TGTGCCAGCAGCTTAGAAATTAAGACAGACACTGAAGCTTTCTTT.

This clone was seen only once. The V gene is TRBV10-1, the J gene TRBJ1-2; 8 nucleotides match TRBD1. V was pared by 6 bases and J by 6 bases, with 9 bases of the junction left unmatched. Germline V lookup: CDR1 WNHNN, CDR2 SYGVQD (reference sequence). This CDR3 contains 14 residues. CDR3 sequence reads: CASSDGQGTDGYTF. CDR3 bases: TGCGCCAGCAGCGATGGACAGGGAACGGATGGCTACACCTTC.

V usage is TRBV7-8 and J usage is TRBJ1-2; 8 bases match TRBD1. This CDR3 comprises 17 residues. The V segment lost 1 base and the J segment 0 bases; nucleotides outside the gene matches: 7. Per the germline V gene, CDR1 is SGHVS and CDR2 is FQNEAQ. The CDR3 region is CASSLVSRTGSNYGYTF. CDR3 DNA sequence: TGTGCCAGCAGCTTAGTCTCCCGGACAGGGTCTAACTATGGCTACACCTTC.

V is TRBV5-1 and J is TRBJ2-3, with TRBD1 identical over 7 bases. With V trimmed by 4 bases and J by 4 bases, 6 bases remained unmatched. The germline gives CDR1 SGHRS, CDR2 YFSETQ. This CDR3 has 14 amino acids. The CDR3 DNA reads TGCGCCAGCAGCCAAAGACAGGGCTCAGATACGCAGTATTTT. It is translated as CASSQRQGSDTQYF.

V usage is TRBV4-1 and J usage is TRBJ2-3; 13 nucleotides align to TRBD2. Trimming cost V 2 bases and J 9 bases; bases outside gene matches: 5. Germline lookup yields CDR1 MGHRA and CDR2 YSYEKL. CDR3 size: 15 residues. CDR3 amino acids: CASSQPTSGRGTQYF. DNA of the CDR3: TGCGCCAGCAGCCAACCTACTAGCGGGAGGGGAACGCAGTATTTT.

J is TRBJ1-6 and V is TRBV14, with a possible D match to TRBD1 (6 bases). The CDR3 spans 13 residues. CDR1 is SGHDN, CDR2 FVKESK, per germline. Trimming pared 3 bases from V and 14 bases from J, leaving 14 bases between. For the CDR3, the DNA is TGTGCCAGCAGCCATGGGGGGGCTGGCACCCTCCACTTT. Residues: CASSHGGAGTLHF.

This chain links TRBV6-1 with TRBJ1-4, with a possible D match to TRBD1 (5 bases). CDR1 and CDR2 from the germline V gene are MNHNS and SASEGT. This CDR3 comprises 14 residues. Trimming pared 2 bases from V and 7 bases from J, leaving 11 bases between. The CDR3 here is CASSESARGEKLFF. In DNA form, the CDR3 reads TGTGCCAGCAGTGAAAGCGCTAGGGGTGAAAAACTGTTTTTT.

J is TRBJ2-2 and V is TRBV7-9, with D perhaps matching TRBD1 (5 bases). Germline values: CDR1 SEHNR, CDR2 FQNEAQ (reference sequence). This CDR3 is 15 amino acids long. V was shortened by 7 bases and J by 6 bases, with 18 bases between the two germline ends. Here the CDR3 DNA reads TGTGCCAGCAACCTCAAATCTACAGGATCCGGGGAGCTGTTTTTT. This encodes CASNLKSTGSGELFF.

The table lists this clone with a few counts. The chain has TRBV4-1 and TRBJ2-2, with no clear D. The germline gives CDR1 MGHRA, CDR2 YSYEKL. The CDR3 spans 13 residues. Trimming stripped 2 bases from V and 4 bases from J, with 5 bases between. The CDR3 here is CASSQRSTGELFF. In DNA, the CDR3 is TGCGCCAGCAGCCAACGGTCCACCGGGGAGCTGTTTTTT.

Notes on this clone: This CDR3 is also generated by other DNA sequences in the sample. J is TRBJ1-5 and V is TRBV19; possible D gene TRBD1, 5 bases. Looked up from germline, CDR1 is LNHDA and CDR2 is SQIVND (reference sequence). With 5 bases removed from V and 7 bases from J, the gap between germline ends came to 9 bases. This CDR3 has 12 residues. CDR3 in amino acids: CASSSGGQPQHF. CDR3 in DNA: TGTGCCAGTAGTTCGGGGGGGCAGCCCCAGCATTTT.

The chain couples TRBV29-1 to TRBJ2-3; a weak D match, TRBD1 (7 bases). V was shortened by 7 bases and J by 6 bases, with 17 bases between the two germline ends. CDR1 SQVTM and CDR2 ANQGSEA come from the germline V gene. CDR3 length: 13 amino acids. The chain's CDR3 is CSASIAGGDTQYF. The DNA for the CDR3 is TGCAGCGCCTCAATAGCAGGGGGGGATACGCAGTATTTT.

Worth noting for this clone: Other nucleotide sequences in the sample specify the same CDR3. J is TRBJ2-7 and V is TRBV15; TRBD1 matches 8 bases. The ends lost 5 bases at V and 1 base at J; junction bases unmatched: 4. Germline V gene data show CDR1 as LNHNV and CDR2 as YYDKDF (reference sequence). CDR3 size: 14 residues. This CDR3 reads CATSYRQGSYEQYF. CDR3 nucleotide sequence: TGTGCCACCAGCTACCGACAGGGGTCCTACGAGCAGTACTTC.

CDR3 in amino acids: CASSHPLAGVGETQYF. DNA of the CDR3: TGTGCCAGTAGCCACCCTCTAGCGGGAGTGGGTGAGACCCAGTACTTC. The genes are TRBV19 and TRBJ2-5; 10 bases align to TRBD2. The V gene end was trimmed by 6 bases and the J gene end by 5 bases; junction bases not matched to a gene: 12. Germline V gene sequence: CDR1 LNHDA, CDR2 SQIVND (reference sequence). The CDR3 has 16 amino acids.

The chain has TRBV6-4 and TRBJ2-3, with a possible D match to TRBD2 (6 bases). Between the trimmed V and J ends, which lost 6 bases and 0 bases, there was a span of 16 bases. In germline, CDR1 is MRHNA, CDR2 SNTAGT. The CDR3 consists of 16 residues. The CDR3 bases are TGTGCCAGCAGGCCCGCGGGGCACTCTAGCACAGATACGCAGTATTTT. This codes for CASRPAGHSSTDTQYF.

This sequence joins TRBV11-3 and TRBJ2-2; TRBD2 agrees at 7 bases. CDR1 SGHNT and CDR2 YENEEA come from the germline V gene. This CDR3 region has 15 residues. The J segment lost 6 bases and the V segment lost 3 bases, leaving 7 bases of the junction unmatched. The CDR3 sequence is CASSFDGRPAGELFF. The DNA for the CDR3 is TGTGCCAGCAGCTTCGACGGGAGGCCGGCCGGGGAGCTGTTTTTT.

The rearrangement uses TRBV6-1 and TRBJ2-7, with a possible D match to TRBD1 (5 bases). Germline V gene lookup returns CDR1 MNHNS and CDR2 SASEGT. CDR3 length: 12 residues. Trimming pared 8 bases from V and 7 bases from J, leaving 15 bases between. CDR3 bases: TGTGCCAGCTCTACAGGCGGAAAGGAGCAGTACTTC. Translating it yields CASSTGGKEQYF.

This clone was seen a single time. The V gene is TRBV25-1, the J gene TRBJ2-2, with D tentatively TRBD1 (5 bases). Trimming left V 3 bases short and J 5 bases short, with 13 bases between. The CDR3 length is 15 residues. Germline V CDR1 and CDR2: MGHDK, SYGVNS. CDR3 sequence (DNA): TGTGCCAGCAGTGATCCCGGACACCTAACCGGGGAGCTGTTTTTT. This codes for CASSDPGHLTGELFF. Full variable domain (missing parts from reference TRBV25-1 and TRBJ2-2): EADIYQTPRYLVIGTGKKITLECSQTMGHDKMYWYQQDPGMELHLIHYSYGVNSTEKGDLSSESTVSRIRTEHFPLTLESARPSHTSQYLCASSDPGHLTGELFFGEGSRLTVL.

Here the CDR3 reads CASSLGLAGRNEQFF. The CDR3 DNA reads TGTGCCAGCAGCTTGGGACTAGCGGGAAGGAATGAGCAGTTCTTC. The V call is TRBV9, the J call TRBJ2-1, with TRBD2 identical over 13 bases. CDR3 length equals 15 residues. V was pared by 4 bases and J by 7 bases, with 5 bases of the junction left unmatched. Germline lookup yields CDR1 SGDLS and CDR2 YYNGEE.

The V gene is TRBV19, the J gene TRBJ2-7; TRBD2 aligns across 13 bases. The V segment lost 5 bases and the J segment 6 bases; nucleotides outside the gene matches: 4. CDR3 length: 14 amino acids. The germline V gene encodes CDR1 LNHDA and CDR2 SQIVND (reference sequence). CDR3 region: CASSSGTSGIEQYF. The CDR3 DNA follows: TGTGCCAGTAGTTCCGGGACTAGCGGGATCGAGCAGTACTTC.

The chain employs TRBV27 and TRBJ1-2, with D tentatively TRBD1 (5 bases). Germline V gene sequence: CDR1 MNHEY, CDR2 SMNVEV (reference sequence). The germline V and J ends were trimmed by 8 bases and 4 bases, with 20 bases remaining between them. This CDR3 region has 15 residues. In DNA, the CDR3 is TGTGCCAGCGGTTCTTTACAGGCCCGAATCTATGGCTACACCTTC. It is translated as CASGSLQARIYGYTF.